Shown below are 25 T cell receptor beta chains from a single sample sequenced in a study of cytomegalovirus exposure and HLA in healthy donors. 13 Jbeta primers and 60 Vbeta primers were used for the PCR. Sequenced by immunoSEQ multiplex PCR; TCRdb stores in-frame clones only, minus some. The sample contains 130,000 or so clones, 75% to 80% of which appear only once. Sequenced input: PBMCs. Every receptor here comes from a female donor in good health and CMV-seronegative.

CDR3 protein: CATRPGTSGSNEQFF. The CDR3 DNA reads as TGTGCCACAAGACCCGGGACTAGCGGGAGCAATGAGCAGTTCTTC. V usage is TRBV6-1 and J usage is TRBJ2-1; 14 positions agree with TRBD2. The length of the CDR3 is 15 residues. Trimming at V came to 10 bases and at J to 6 bases, leaving 8 bases not matched to a gene. The V gene's germline CDR1 is MNHNS and CDR2 SASEGT.

The CDR3 DNA reads TGTGCCATCAGTGGAACCGCACAGGGTGAAAAACTGTTTTTT. Translated, it gives CAISGTAQGEKLFF. The chain couples TRBV10-3 to TRBJ1-4; D is possibly TRBD1 (6 bases). The CDR3 loop spans 14 amino acids. V lost 4 bases to trimming and J lost 7 bases, with 13 bases between them. Germline V lookup: CDR1 ENHRY, CDR2 SYGVKD.

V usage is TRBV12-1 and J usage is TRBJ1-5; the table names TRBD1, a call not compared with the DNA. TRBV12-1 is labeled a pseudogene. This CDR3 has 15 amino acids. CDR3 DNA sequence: TGTGCCAGCAGCTTTTTACATTATAGCAATCAGCCCCAGCATTTT. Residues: CASSFLHYSNQPQHF.

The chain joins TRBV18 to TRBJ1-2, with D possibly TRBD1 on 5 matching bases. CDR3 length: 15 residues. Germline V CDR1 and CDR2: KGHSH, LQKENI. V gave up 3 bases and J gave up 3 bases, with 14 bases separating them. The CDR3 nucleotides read TGTGCCAGCTCACCTCGCTCCAGGGACTACTATGGCTACACCTTC. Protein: CASSPRSRDYYGYTF.

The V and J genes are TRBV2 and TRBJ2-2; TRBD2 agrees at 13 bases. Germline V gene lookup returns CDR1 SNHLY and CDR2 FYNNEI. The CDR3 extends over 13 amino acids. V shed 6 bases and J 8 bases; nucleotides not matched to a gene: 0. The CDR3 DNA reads TGTGCCAGCAGGGGACTAGCGGGAGGGGAGCTGTTTTTT. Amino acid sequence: CASRGLAGGELFF.

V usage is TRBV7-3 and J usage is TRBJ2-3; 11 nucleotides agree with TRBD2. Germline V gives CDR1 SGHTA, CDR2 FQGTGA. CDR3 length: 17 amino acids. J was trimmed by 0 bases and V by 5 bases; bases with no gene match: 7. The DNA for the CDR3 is TGTGCCAGCAGCCGGGCGAGGACTAGCGGGAGCACAGATACGCAGTATTTT. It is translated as CASSRARTSGSTDTQYF.

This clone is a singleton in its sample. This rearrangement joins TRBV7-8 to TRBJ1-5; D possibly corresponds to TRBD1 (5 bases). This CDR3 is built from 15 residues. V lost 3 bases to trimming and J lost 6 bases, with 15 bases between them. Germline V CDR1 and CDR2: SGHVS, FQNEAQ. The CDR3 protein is CASSLSLQGGQPQHF. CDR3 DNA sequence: TGTGCCAGCAGCTTGAGCTTGCAGGGCGGTCAGCCCCAGCATTTT.

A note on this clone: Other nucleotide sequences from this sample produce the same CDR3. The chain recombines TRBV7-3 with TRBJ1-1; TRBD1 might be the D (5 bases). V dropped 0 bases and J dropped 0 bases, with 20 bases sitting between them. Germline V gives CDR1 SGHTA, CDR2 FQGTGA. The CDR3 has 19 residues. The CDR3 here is CASSLTGQGGRVMNTEAFF. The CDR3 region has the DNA TGTGCCAGCAGCTTAACGGGGCAAGGCGGTAGGGTGATGAACACTGAAGCTTTCTTT.

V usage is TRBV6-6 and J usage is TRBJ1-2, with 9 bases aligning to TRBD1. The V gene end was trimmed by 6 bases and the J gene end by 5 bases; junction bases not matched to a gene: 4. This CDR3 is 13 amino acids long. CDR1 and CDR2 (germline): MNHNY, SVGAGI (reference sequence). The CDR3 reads CASRQGQGYGYTF. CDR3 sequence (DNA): TGTGCCAGCAGACAAGGACAGGGGTATGGCTACACCTTC.

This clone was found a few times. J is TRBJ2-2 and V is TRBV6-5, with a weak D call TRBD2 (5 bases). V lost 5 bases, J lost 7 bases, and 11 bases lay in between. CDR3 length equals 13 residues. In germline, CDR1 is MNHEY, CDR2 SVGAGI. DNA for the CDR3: TGTGCCAGCAGTGAAGCGGAGAACGGGGAGCTGTTTTTT. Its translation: CASSEAENGELFF.

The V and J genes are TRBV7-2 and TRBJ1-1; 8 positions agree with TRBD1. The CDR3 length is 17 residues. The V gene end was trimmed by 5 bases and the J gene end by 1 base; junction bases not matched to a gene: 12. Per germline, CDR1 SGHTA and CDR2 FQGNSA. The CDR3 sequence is CASSATLPGGANTEAFF. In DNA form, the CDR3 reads TGTGCCAGCAGCGCCACACTCCCAGGGGGCGCGAACACTGAAGCTTTCTTT.

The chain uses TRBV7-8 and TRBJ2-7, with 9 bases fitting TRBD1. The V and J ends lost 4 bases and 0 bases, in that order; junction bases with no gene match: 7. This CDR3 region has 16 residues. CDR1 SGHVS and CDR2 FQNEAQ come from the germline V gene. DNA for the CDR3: TGTGCCAGCAGCTCCACGGGACAGGGAAGCTCCTACGAGCAGTACTTC. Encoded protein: CASSSTGQGSSYEQYF. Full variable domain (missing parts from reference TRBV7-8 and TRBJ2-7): GAGVSQSPRYKVAKRGQDVALRCDPISGHVSLFWYQQALGQGPEFLTYFQNEAQLDKSGLPSDRFFAERPEGSVSTLKIQRTQQEDSAVYLCASSSTGQGSSYEQYFGPGTRLTVT.

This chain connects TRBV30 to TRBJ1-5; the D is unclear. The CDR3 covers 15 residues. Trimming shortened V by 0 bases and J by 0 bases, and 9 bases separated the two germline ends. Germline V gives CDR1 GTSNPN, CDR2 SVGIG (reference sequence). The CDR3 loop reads CAWSVGGHSNQPQHF. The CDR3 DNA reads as TGTGCCTGGAGTGTCGGAGGGCATAGCAATCAGCCCCAGCATTTT.

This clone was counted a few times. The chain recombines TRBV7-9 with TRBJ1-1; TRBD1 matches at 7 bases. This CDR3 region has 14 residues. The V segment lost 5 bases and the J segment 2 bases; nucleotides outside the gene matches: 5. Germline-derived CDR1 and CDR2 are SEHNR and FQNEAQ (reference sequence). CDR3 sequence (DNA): TGTGCCAGCAGCCCTGGGACAGTTAACACTGAAGCTTTCTTT. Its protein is CASSPGTVNTEAFF.

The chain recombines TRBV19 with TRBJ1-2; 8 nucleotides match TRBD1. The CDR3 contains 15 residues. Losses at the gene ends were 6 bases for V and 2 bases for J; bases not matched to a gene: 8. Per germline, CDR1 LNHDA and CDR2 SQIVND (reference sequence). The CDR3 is CASRMGRQGNYGYTF. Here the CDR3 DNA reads TGTGCCAGTAGGATGGGGCGACAGGGGAACTATGGCTACACCTTC.

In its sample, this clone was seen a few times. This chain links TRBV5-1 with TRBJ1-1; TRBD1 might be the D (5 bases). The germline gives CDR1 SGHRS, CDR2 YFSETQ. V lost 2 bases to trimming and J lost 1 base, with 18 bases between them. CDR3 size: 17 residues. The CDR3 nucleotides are TGCGCCAGCAGCTTTTCAGTCGGGGGTCAGAAGAACACTGAAGCTTTCTTT. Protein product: CASSFSVGGQKNTEAFF.

CDR3 DNA: TGTGCCAGCAGTGACTTAGGGGGCACAGAAGACTATGGCTACACCTTC. Translating it yields CASSDLGGTEDYGYTF. The V and J genes are TRBV28 and TRBJ1-2; 7 nucleotides agree with TRBD1. The CDR3 has 16 residues. V was clipped by 5 bases and J by 3 bases; unmatched bases: 12. Per the germline V gene, CDR1 is MDHEN and CDR2 is SYDVKM.

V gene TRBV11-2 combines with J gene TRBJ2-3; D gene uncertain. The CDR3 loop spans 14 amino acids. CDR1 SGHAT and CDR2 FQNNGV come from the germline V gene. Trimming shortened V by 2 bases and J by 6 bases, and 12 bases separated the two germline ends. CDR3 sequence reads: CASSLFQSMDTQYF. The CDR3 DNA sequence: TGTGCCAGCAGCTTATTTCAGTCGATGGATACGCAGTATTTT.

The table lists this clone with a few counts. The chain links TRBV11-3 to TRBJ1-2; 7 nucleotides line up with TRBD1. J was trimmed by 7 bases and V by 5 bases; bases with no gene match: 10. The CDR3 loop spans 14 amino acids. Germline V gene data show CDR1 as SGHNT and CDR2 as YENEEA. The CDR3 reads CASSHSTGNVGYTF. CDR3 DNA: TGTGCCAGCAGCCACTCGACAGGGAATGTTGGCTACACCTTC.

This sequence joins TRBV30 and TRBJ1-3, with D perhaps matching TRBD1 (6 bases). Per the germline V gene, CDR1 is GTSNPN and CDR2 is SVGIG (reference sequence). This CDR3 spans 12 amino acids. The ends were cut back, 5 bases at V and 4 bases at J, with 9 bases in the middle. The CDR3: CAWGTPGNTIYF. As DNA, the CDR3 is TGTGCCTGGGGGACACCAGGAAACACCATATATTTT.

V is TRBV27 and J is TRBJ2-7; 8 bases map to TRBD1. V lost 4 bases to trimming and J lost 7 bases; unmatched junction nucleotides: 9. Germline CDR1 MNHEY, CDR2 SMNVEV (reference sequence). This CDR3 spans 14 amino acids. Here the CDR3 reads CASSSDRAAWEQYF. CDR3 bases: TGTGCCAGCAGTTCGGACAGGGCGGCTTGGGAGCAGTACTTC.

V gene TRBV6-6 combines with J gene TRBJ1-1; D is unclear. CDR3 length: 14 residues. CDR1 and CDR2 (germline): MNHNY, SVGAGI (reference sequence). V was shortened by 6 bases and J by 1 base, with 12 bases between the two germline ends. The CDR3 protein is CASRPGVTNTEAFF. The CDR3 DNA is TGTGCCAGCAGGCCCGGGGTTACGAACACTGAAGCTTTCTTT.

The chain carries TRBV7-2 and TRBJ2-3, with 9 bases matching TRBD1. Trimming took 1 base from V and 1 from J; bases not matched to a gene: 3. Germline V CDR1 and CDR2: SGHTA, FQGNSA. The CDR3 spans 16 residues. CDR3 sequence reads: CASSLERTGGTDTQYF. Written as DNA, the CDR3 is TGTGCCAGCAGCTTAGAACGGACAGGGGGCACAGATACGCAGTATTTT.

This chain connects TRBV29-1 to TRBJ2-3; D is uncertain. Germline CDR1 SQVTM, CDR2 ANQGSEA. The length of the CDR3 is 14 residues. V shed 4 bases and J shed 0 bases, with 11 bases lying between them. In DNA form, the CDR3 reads TGCAGCGTTGTCTTATTGAGTAGCACAGATACGCAGTATTTT. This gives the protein CSVVLLSSTDTQYF.

CDR3 sequence reads: CASSVDRAKGNQPQHF. The CDR3 DNA is TGTGCCAGCAGTGTGGACAGGGCAAAGGGCAATCAGCCCCAGCATTTT. The chain links TRBV2 to TRBJ1-5; 8 bases map to TRBD1. The trim removed 4 bases at V and 2 bases at J, leaving 7 bases unmatched. Germline lookup yields CDR1 SNHLY and CDR2 FYNNEI. This CDR3 has 16 residues.